These 3 T cell receptor beta chains were all obtained from the same sample, sequenced in a study of cytomegalovirus exposure and HLA in healthy donors. The study ran its PCR with 60 Vbeta and 13 Jbeta primers. The protocol was immunoSEQ multiplex PCR, while the TCRdb copy is restricted to in-frame clones and leaves out a portion. The table has 150,000 to 200,000 clones, about 76% seen once; the top ten hold 1.5% to 2%. Sequenced material: PBMCs. These receptors all come from a woman in her forties or fifties in good health and CMV-seronegative.

In this sample, this clone turned up once. This chain links TRBV7-3 with TRBJ2-2; possible D gene TRBD1, 5 bases. The germline V and J ends were trimmed by 2 bases and 5 bases, with 12 bases remaining between them. CDR3 length: 15 amino acids. In germline, CDR1 is SGHTA, CDR2 FQGTGA. The CDR3 loop reads CASSLLPRVTGELFF. The CDR3 DNA is TGTGCCAGCAGCTTATTACCCAGGGTAACCGGGGAGCTGTTTTTT.

The CDR3 protein is CASSLDRKNTEAFF. CDR3 bases: TGTGCCAGCAGCTTAGACAGGAAGAACACTGAAGCTTTCTTT. The chain uses TRBV7-8 and TRBJ1-1; weak D call: TRBD1 (5 bases). The CDR3 has 14 amino acids. The germline gives CDR1 SGHVS, CDR2 FQNEAQ. Between the trimmed V and J ends, which lost 1 base and 1 base, there was a span of 7 bases.

The rearrangement links TRBV5-1 to TRBJ2-1; 12 bases map to TRBD2. The germline V gene encodes CDR1 SGHRS and CDR2 YFSETQ. J was trimmed by 6 bases and V by 4 bases; bases with no gene match: 5. The CDR3 has 15 amino acids. The CDR3 region is CASSAGTSGPNEQFF. CDR3 sequence (DNA): TGCGCCAGCAGCGCCGGGACTAGCGGGCCCAATGAGCAGTTCTTC.